What follows are 30 T cell receptor beta chains derived from one specimen sequenced in a study of OX40 agonist ivuxolimab in advanced cancers. The repertoire was sequenced with immunoSEQ multiplex PCR; TCRdb's copy has only in-frame clones and lacks some. Here the sample spans 70,000 or so clones, about 84% being singletons. The input for sequencing was CD4+ or CD8+ T cells sorted from blood, taken in a trial of the OX40 agonist ivuxolimab. The receptors stem from an adult with an advanced solid tumor such as melanoma, head and neck, liver or kidney cancer.

The J gene is TRBJ1-1, the V gene TRBV27; perhaps TRBD1 as D (5 bases). Germline V gene sequence: CDR1 MNHEY, CDR2 SMNVEV (reference sequence). The V end was cut by 2 bases, the J end by 7 bases, with 14 bases between. CDR3 length: 14 residues. This CDR3 is CASSLMWGLNEAFF. Here the CDR3 DNA reads TGTGCCAGCAGTTTAATGTGGGGCCTAAATGAAGCTTTCTTT.

The V and J genes are TRBV19 and TRBJ2-7; maybe TRBD2 (5 bases). CDR1 and CDR2 from the germline V gene are LNHDA and SQIVND (reference sequence). The V end was cut by 1 base, the J end by 6 bases, with 13 bases between. This CDR3 is 14 amino acids long. The CDR3 DNA sequence: TGTGCCAGTAGTATAGGGCAGTGGGAGAGCGAGCAGTACTTC. The encoded protein is CASSIGQWESEQYF.

This chain connects TRBV7-2 to TRBJ1-1; D ambiguous. V was shortened by 1 base and J by 5 bases, with 11 bases between the two germline ends. This CDR3 comprises 14 residues. Germline values: CDR1 SGHTA, CDR2 FQGNSA. For the CDR3, the DNA is TGTGCCAGCAGCTTAGTGGGCACAAAGACTGAAGCTTTCTTT. As protein: CASSLVGTKTEAFF.

The chain has TRBV7-8 and TRBJ1-5; D is perhaps TRBD1 (5 bases). Germline assignment: CDR1 SGHVS and CDR2 FQNEAQ. Trimming pared 5 bases from V and 2 bases from J, leaving 16 bases between. The CDR3 spans 16 residues. The CDR3 DNA sequence: TGTGCCAGCAGCCGAATCATAGGGGATGGCAATCAGCCCCAGCATTTT. Translation: CASSRIIGDGNQPQHF.

Regarding this clone: The junction departs from the called germline gene at one end, perhaps through a read error. J is TRBJ2-3 and V is TRBV7-7; 14 bases agree with TRBD2. The CDR3 spans 16 residues. Germline V CDR1 and CDR2: SSHAT, FNYEAQ (reference sequence). Written as DNA, the CDR3 is TGTGCTAGCAGCTTAGGACTAGCGGGAGGTGAAGATACGCAGTATTTT. Protein product: CASSLGLAGGEDTQYF.

The rearrangement uses TRBV7-3 and TRBJ2-3; tentatively, D is TRBD1 (5 bases). Germline-derived CDR1 and CDR2 are SGHTA and FQGTGA. V lost 5 bases, J lost 4 bases, and 13 bases lay in between. The CDR3 is made up of 14 amino acids. CDR3 DNA: TGTGCCAGCAGCCCCTATATAGGGGCAGATACGCAGTATTTT. This encodes CASSPYIGADTQYF.

The chain carries TRBV19 and TRBJ2-7; 9 bases are shared with TRBD1. Germline V gives CDR1 LNHDA, CDR2 SQIVND (reference sequence). Trimming at V came to 5 bases and at J to 3 bases, leaving 11 bases not matched to a gene. CDR3 length: 16 amino acids. CDR3 sequence reads: CASSSQQGARGYEQYF. Here the CDR3 DNA reads TGTGCCAGTAGTTCCCAACAGGGGGCAAGAGGCTACGAGCAGTACTTC.

The rearrangement links TRBV10-3 to TRBJ1-5; D unresolved. The CDR3 is made up of 14 amino acids. Between the trimmed V and J ends, which lost 2 bases and 4 bases, there was a span of 9 bases. CDR1 and CDR2 from the germline V gene are ENHRY and SYGVKD. Written as DNA, the CDR3 is TGTGCCATCAGTGAGCGAGGGTTGAATCAGCCCCAGCATTTT. This encodes CAISERGLNQPQHF.

J is TRBJ2-1 and V is TRBV19; possible D gene TRBD1, 6 bases. The CDR3 has 14 residues. From germline, CDR1 is LNHDA and CDR2 SQIVND (reference sequence). The germline V and J ends were trimmed by 5 bases and 4 bases, with 12 bases remaining between them. CDR3 nucleotide sequence: TGTGCCAGTAGTGCCACAGGGTTTTACAATGAGCAGTTCTTC. This encodes CASSATGFYNEQFF.

This clone was recorded once. The gene calls are TRBV5-1 and TRBJ2-5; 11 nucleotides match TRBD1. J gave up 4 bases and V 4 bases, and 9 bases lay outside the gene matches. Looked up from germline, CDR1 is SGHRS and CDR2 is YFSETQ. CDR3 length: 16 amino acids. CDR3 nucleotides: TGCGCCAGCAGCCGAACCGGGACAGGGGGTTTAGAGACCCAGTACTTC. Translation: CASSRTGTGGLETQYF.

On this clone itself: At one of its ends the junction is not consistent with the germline gene, which may arise from a read error. This chain links TRBV5-1 with TRBJ1-1; D gene unclear. The germline gives CDR1 SGHRS, CDR2 YFSETQ. CDR3 length equals 13 residues. CDR3 in amino acids: CASCLLGDTEAFF. CDR3 DNA: TGCGCCAGCTGCTTATTGGGAGACACTGAAGCTTTCTTT.

The chain recombines TRBV4-2 with TRBJ1-3; D unresolved. V lost 4 bases and J 7 bases, leaving 11 bases between the germline ends. CDR1 and CDR2 (germline): LGHNA, YNFKEQ. The CDR3 extends over 13 amino acids. CDR3 in amino acids: CASSPFRANTIYF. CDR3 DNA: TGTGCCAGCAGCCCGTTTAGGGCTAACACCATATATTTT.

There are a few counts of this clone. The chain joins TRBV25-1 to TRBJ2-1, with D perhaps matching TRBD2 (6 bases). Trimming took 3 bases from V and 0 from J, leaving 9 bases between them. The CDR3 is 15 amino acids. Germline V lookup: CDR1 MGHDK, CDR2 SYGVNS. Here the CDR3 reads CASSEFGSSYNEQFF. CDR3 coding DNA: TGTGCCAGCAGTGAGTTCGGGAGCTCCTACAATGAGCAGTTCTTC.

This chain links TRBV7-2 with TRBJ2-3; D ambiguous. This CDR3 has 13 amino acids. In germline, CDR1 is SGHTA, CDR2 FQGNSA. V lost 1 base to trimming and J lost 2 bases, with 4 bases between them. CDR3 sequence: CASSLVDTDTQYF. CDR3 in DNA: TGTGCCAGCAGCTTAGTCGACACAGATACGCAGTATTTT.

V gene TRBV2 combines with J gene TRBJ2-1; D is perhaps TRBD2 (6 bases). This CDR3 has 16 residues. Trimming left V 1 base short and J 2 bases short, with 12 bases between. Germline CDR1 is SNHLY and CDR2 is FYNNEI. In DNA, the CDR3 is TGTGCCAGCAGTGAAGATTTACGGGGGACCTACAATGAGCAGTTCTTC. The encoded protein is CASSEDLRGTYNEQFF.

The chain is built from TRBV11-2 and TRBJ2-3; no definite D call. Trimming removed 4 bases at V and 2 bases at J, with 13 bases between. The CDR3 sequence is 15 residues long. Germline CDR1 SGHAT, CDR2 FQNNGV. This CDR3 is CASSSGISFTDTQYF. DNA of the CDR3: TGTGCCAGCAGCTCGGGCATAAGTTTCACAGATACGCAGTATTTT.

The chain recombines TRBV15 with TRBJ1-2, with D unresolved. Germline CDR1 LNHNV, CDR2 YYDKDF (reference sequence). The CDR3 covers 15 residues. V was clipped by 5 bases and J by 3 bases, with 16 bases between them. The CDR3 DNA sequence: TGTGCCACCAGCCCCGTAGCGGAGGGAGACTATGGCTACACCTTC. This codes for CATSPVAEGDYGYTF.

This sequence joins TRBV5-1 and TRBJ2-5; D unresolved. This CDR3 has 14 amino acids. The germline gives CDR1 SGHRS, CDR2 YFSETQ. V was pared by 1 base and J by 2 bases, with 9 bases between. As DNA, the CDR3 is TGCGCCAGCAGCTTGATGTCACAGCAAGAGACCCAGTACTTC. Its translation is CASSLMSQQETQYF.

This clone was detected once. V and J are TRBV7-2 and TRBJ2-1, with D possibly matching TRBD2 (6 bases). Deletions cut 7 bases from V and 0 bases from J, with 10 bases between. The CDR3 extends over 14 amino acids. Germline V gene sequence: CDR1 SGHTA, CDR2 FQGNSA. This CDR3 reads CASTLGSSYNEQFF. The DNA for the CDR3 is TGTGCCAGCACCCTCGGGAGCTCCTACAATGAGCAGTTCTTC.

V gene TRBV18 combines with J gene TRBJ2-5; D gene unclear. The CDR3 has 18 amino acids. The V end was cut by 4 bases, the J end by 2 bases, with 23 bases between. CDR1 is KGHSH, CDR2 LQKENI, per germline. CDR3 sequence reads: CASSRSPPTQDGQETQYF. Here the CDR3 DNA reads TGTGCCAGCTCACGATCTCCCCCCACCCAGGACGGACAAGAGACCCAGTACTTC.

The rearrangement joins TRBV4-3 to TRBJ1-3; no definite D call. Germline V CDR1 and CDR2: LGHNA, YSLEER. The V and J ends lost 0 bases and 4 bases respectively, with 10 bases between them. CDR3 length: 15 residues. In nucleotides, the CDR3 is TGCGCCAGCAGCCAAGAATCCTGGGTGGGAAACACCATATATTTT. It is translated as CASSQESWVGNTIYF.

The chain is built from TRBV23-1 and TRBJ2-3; D not resolved. TRBV23-1 is an ORF, and what it does is uncertain. Trimming took 6 bases from V and 11 from J, leaving 6 bases between them. The CDR3 spans 9 residues. The CDR3 region is CASRQMQYF. CDR3 nucleotides: TGCGCCAGCAGGCAAATGCAGTATTTT.

This clone is a singleton in its sample. V gene TRBV18 combines with J gene TRBJ1-2, with a possible D match to TRBD1 (5 bases). V was cut by 3 bases and J by 0 bases, with 17 bases left in between. In germline, CDR1 is KGHSH, CDR2 LQKENI. The CDR3 consists of 17 residues. CDR3 DNA sequence: TGTGCCAGCTCACCCCTTTCCCAGGGTTTAGCTAACTATGGCTACACCTTC. Its translation: CASSPLSQGLANYGYTF.

This clone was recorded once. The chain uses TRBV7-2 and TRBJ1-5; the D gene is possibly TRBD1 (5 bases). The CDR3 extends over 16 amino acids. CDR1 SGHTA and CDR2 FQGNSA come from the germline V gene. The germline V and J ends were trimmed by 1 base and 2 bases, with 12 bases remaining between them. The CDR3 loop is CASSLVGAGGNQPQHF. The CDR3 DNA follows: TGTGCCAGCAGCTTAGTCGGGGCGGGGGGCAATCAGCCCCAGCATTTT.

The chain joins TRBV29-1 to TRBJ1-1; D unclear. Per germline, CDR1 SQVTM and CDR2 ANQGSEA. The CDR3 is made up of 13 amino acids. The ends were cut back, 0 bases at V and 0 bases at J, with 5 bases in the middle. CDR3 residues: CSVEDRLNTEAFF. CDR3 nucleotides: TGCAGCGTTGAAGACAGACTGAACACTGAAGCTTTCTTT.

The rearrangement joins TRBV18 to TRBJ1-3, with no clear D. This CDR3 spans 15 amino acids. The V and J ends lost 1 base and 3 bases respectively, with 10 bases between them. Germline CDR1 reads KGHSH; CDR2 reads LQKENI. This chain's CDR3 is CASSPLPPGGNTIYF. In nucleotides, the CDR3 is TGTGCCAGCTCACCACTCCCGCCGGGTGGAAACACCATATATTTT.

The V gene is TRBV7-2, the J gene TRBJ1-3; weak D call: TRBD1 (6 bases). Germline CDR1 and CDR2: SGHTA and FQGNSA. V was trimmed by 4 bases and J by 1 base, leaving 17 bases between them. The CDR3 has 17 residues. Here the CDR3 reads CASSSVGRGESGNTIYF. For the CDR3, the DNA is TGTGCCAGCAGCTCCGTGGGCAGGGGAGAATCTGGAAACACCATATATTTT.

The genes are TRBV13 and TRBJ2-7; D may correspond to TRBD1 or TRBD2 (5 bases each). The CDR3 sequence is 16 residues long. Trimming removed 0 bases at V and 2 bases at J, with 14 bases between. Germline CDR1 reads PRHDT; CDR2 reads FYEKMQ (reference sequence). In nucleotides, the CDR3 is TGTGCCAGCAGCTTAGGCCTCCAGGGACGTACCTACGAGCAGTACTTC. As protein: CASSLGLQGRTYEQYF.

The rearrangement links TRBV6-1 to TRBJ2-3, with 7 nucleotides matching TRBD2. Germline values: CDR1 MNHNS, CDR2 SASEGT. V dropped 6 bases and J dropped 0; count of bases not matched to a gene: 3. The CDR3 runs to 14 residues. The DNA of the CDR3 is TGTGCCAGCAGGCCGGGAGGTAGCACAGATACGCAGTATTTT. This gives the protein CASRPGGSTDTQYF.

The rearrangement joins TRBV7-2 to TRBJ2-2; D may match TRBD1 or TRBD2 (5 bases each). The CDR3 length is 13 residues. The germline V gene encodes CDR1 SGHTA and CDR2 FQGNSA. V gave up 2 bases and J gave up 8 bases, with 9 bases separating them. CDR3 region: CASSLRGVGELFF. The CDR3 bases are TGTGCCAGCAGCTTAAGAGGGGTAGGGGAGCTGTTTTTT.